These T cell receptor beta chains were read from a single sample in a study of shared clonotypes between healthy human individuals. Using immunoSEQ multiplex PCR, the repertoire was profiled, and TCRdb retains in-frame clones only, with some absent. Of under 550,000 clones listed, 90% to 97% are singletons. What was sequenced was naive CD4+ T cells sorted from blood. These receptors all stem from a woman in her twenties or thirties in good health. CDR3s include the opening cysteine and the closing phenylalanine or tryptophan. The D gene is left open where the match is weak. Not all rows give a size; the values are once, few, many and, for expanded clones, a class.

clone_size	v_call	j_call	cdr3_length	d_call	cdr3_nt	cdr3_aa
once	TRBV12-5	TRBJ1-2	13	NA	TGTGCTAGTGGTTTGGATACCGTTGGGGGCTACACCTTC	CASGLDTVGGYTF
NA	TRBV7-9	TRBJ1-1	15	TRBD1	TGTGCCAGCAGCTTAGCCGGGACAGGGTTCGGTGAAGCTTTCTTT	CASSLAGTGFGEAFF
NA	TRBV28	TRBJ1-2	15	NA	TGTGCCAGCAGGTCCCCGGACAGTATTGGTTTGGGCTACACCTTC	CASRSPDSIGLGYTF
NA	TRBV5-1	TRBJ2-1	19	TRBD2	TGCGCCAGCAGCTCGGGGACTAGCGGGAGAGCCAGTCGGAACAGTGAGCAGTTCTTC	CASSSGTSGRASRNSEQFF
NA	TRBV7-2	TRBJ2-2	13	NA	TGTGCCAGCAGCTTCACTAACACCGGGGAGCTGTTTTTT	CASSFTNTGELFF
NA	TRBV19	TRBJ1-2	16	TRBD1	TGTGCCAGTAGTACCCTCCGGACAGGGTCGGCCTATGGCTACACCTTC	CASSTLRTGSAYGYTF
NA	TRBV7-2	TRBJ2-3	14	NA	TGTGCCAGCCTGAAGGGGGGGGCTGCAGATACGCAGTATTTT	CASLKGGAADTQYF
NA	TRBV6-1	TRBJ2-3	14	NA	TGTGCCAGCATCCGGGGCTCGGAGACAGATACGCAGTATTTT	CASIRGSETDTQYF
NA	TRBV6-5	TRBJ1-1	15	NA	TGTGCCAGCAGTTCCCCCGGGACTCTCGACACTGAAGCTTTCTTT	CASSSPGTLDTEAFF
NA	TRBV5-1	TRBJ2-3	16	NA	TGCGCCAGCAGCCCGACAATGCGGGGTTTCACAGATACGCAGTATTTT	CASSPTMRGFTDTQYF
NA	TRBV28	TRBJ2-7	15	TRBD2	TGTGCCAGCAGTCCACCGACTAGCGGCGCCTACGAGCAGTACTTC	CASSPPTSGAYEQYF
NA	TRBV6-1	TRBJ2-7	16	TRBD2	TGTGCCAGCAGTGAGAACCGCGCTAGCGGGAGGAACGAGCAGTACTTC	CASSENRASGRNEQYF
NA	TRBV27	TRBJ1-1	14	NA	TGTGCCAGCAGTATATCAGGGTCGGGCACTGAAGCTTTCTTT	CASSISGSGTEAFF
once	TRBV28	TRBJ2-1	15	TRBD1	TGTGCCAGCAGTAACGGACAGGAACGTTACAATGAGCAGTTCTTC	CASSNGQERYNEQFF